Below are 20 T cell receptor beta chains sequenced from a single sample in a study of shared clonotypes between healthy human individuals. Libraries were prepared by immunoSEQ multiplex PCR; TCRdb keeps only in-frame clonotypes and omits some of them. The sample holds about 1 million clones, approximately 70% seen once. The sequencing input was memory CD4+ T cells sorted from blood. The sample's subset: CD45RA-negative fraction. The receptor set was obtained from a man in his late teens or twenties in good health.

The chain carries TRBV29-1 and TRBJ1-2, with TRBD1 as a possible D gene (6 bases). The germline V gene encodes CDR1 SQVTM and CDR2 ANQGSEA. The CDR3 contains 16 residues. V lost 4 bases and J lost 1, with 19 bases in between. The CDR3 region is CSVVSGGAPFNYGYTF. CDR3 DNA: TGCAGCGTTGTGTCGGGGGGCGCCCCTTTTAACTATGGCTACACCTTC.

V is TRBV4-3 and J is TRBJ2-3; 8 bases align to TRBD2. The J segment lost 4 bases and the V segment lost 1 base, leaving 13 bases of the junction unmatched. This CDR3 has 18 residues. The germline CDR1 and CDR2 sequences are LGHNA and YSLEER. The chain's CDR3 is CASSQGLGRAGDADTQYF. The CDR3 bases are TGCGCCAGCAGCCAAGGATTGGGTCGAGCGGGAGACGCAGATACGCAGTATTTT.

CDR3 DNA: TGTGCCTGGAGTGCCCATTCCGGGCGGGGGGGGAATGAAAAACTGTTTTTT. Protein sequence: CAWSAHSGRGGNEKLFF. The chain is built from TRBV30 and TRBJ1-4; D is perhaps TRBD1 (5 bases). Looked up from germline, CDR1 is GTSNPN and CDR2 is SVGIG (reference sequence). The CDR3 covers 17 residues. Trimming left V 1 base short and J 5 bases short, with 20 bases between.

The gene calls are TRBV28 and TRBJ2-1; 11 bases match TRBD1. The CDR3 consists of 15 residues. The junction had 6 bases not matched to a gene; V was cut back by 5 bases and J by 6 bases. Germline V lookup: CDR1 MDHEN, CDR2 SYDVKM. The CDR3 DNA is TGTGCCAGCAGTCCTTTGGGACAGGGGGGCAATGAGCAGTTCTTC. Encoded protein: CASSPLGQGGNEQFF.

This clone was counted once. J is TRBJ1-2 and V is TRBV19, with D tentatively TRBD1 (5 bases). The germline V gene encodes CDR1 LNHDA and CDR2 SQIVND (reference sequence). The CDR3 covers 13 residues. V lost 3 bases to trimming and J lost 13 bases, with 18 bases between them. In DNA, the CDR3 is TGTGCCAGTAGTATGATGCAGGGACCCCCTCTCACCTTC. Its translation: CASSMMQGPPLTF.

The V gene is TRBV10-3, the J gene TRBJ1-3; D may be TRBD1 (5 bases). The germline V gene encodes CDR1 ENHRY and CDR2 SYGVKD. The CDR3 spans 13 residues. The germline V and J ends were trimmed by 8 bases and 0 bases, with 8 bases remaining between them. CDR3 sequence reads: CAIGGGSGNTIYF. The CDR3 nucleotides read TGTGCCATCGGGGGGGGCTCTGGAAACACCATATATTTT.

This clone showed up just once. The chain joins TRBV7-6 to TRBJ1-3, with unresolved D. Trimming pared 2 bases from V and 0 bases from J, leaving 14 bases between. Germline V gene lookup returns CDR1 SGHVS and CDR2 FNYEAQ. This CDR3 is 17 amino acids long. The CDR3 nucleotides read TGTGCCAGCAGCTTATGGGCCAGGACCAGCTCTGGAAACACCATATATTTT. It translates to CASSLWARTSSGNTIYF.

V gene TRBV19 combines with J gene TRBJ1-4, with D perhaps matching TRBD1 (6 bases). The CDR3 contains 17 residues. V was pared by 0 bases and J by 3 bases, with 14 bases between. Germline V gene sequence: CDR1 LNHDA, CDR2 SQIVND (reference sequence). Here the CDR3 DNA reads TGTGCCAGTAGTATAGACGCGATCAGGGGCCCTAATGAAAAACTGTTTTTT. Translation gives CASSIDAIRGPNEKLFF.

The chain uses TRBV6-5 and TRBJ1-1; D remains unclear. The CDR3 has 14 residues. CDR1 and CDR2 (germline): MNHEY, SVGAGI. V lost 0 bases and J lost 3, with 8 bases in between. The CDR3 nucleotides are TGTGCCAGCAGTTACTCAGAGGGTTACACTGAAGCTTTCTTT. Residues: CASSYSEGYTEAFF.

This sequence joins TRBV29-1 and TRBJ2-1; D perhaps matches TRBD1 (6 bases). From germline, CDR1 is SQVTM and CDR2 ANQGSEA. V lost 7 bases, J lost 3 bases, and 16 bases lay in between. The CDR3 is 14 residues long. The CDR3 loop reads CSGGGGGNYNEQFF. The CDR3 coding sequence is TGCAGCGGAGGGGGTGGAGGCAACTACAATGAGCAGTTCTTC.

The chain recombines TRBV11-2 with TRBJ1-2; no clear D. Germline lookup yields CDR1 SGHAT and CDR2 FQNNGV. The ends were cut back, 5 bases at V and 4 bases at J, with 11 bases in the middle. The CDR3 has 13 amino acids. CDR3 nucleotide sequence: TGTGCCAGCAGCCAGTCCAGCTTCTATGGCTACACCTTC. Protein: CASSQSSFYGYTF.

The chain links TRBV9 to TRBJ2-7, with 10 bases identical to TRBD2. The CDR3 sequence is 15 residues long. With V trimmed by 0 bases and J by 2 bases, 2 bases remained unmatched. Germline V CDR1 and CDR2: SGDLS, YYNGEE. DNA of the CDR3: TGTGCCAGCAGCGTAGGTCTAGCGGGAGCCTACGAGCAGTACTTC. It is translated as CASSVGLAGAYEQYF.

V is TRBV28 and J is TRBJ2-3; 8 positions match TRBD2. The germline CDR1 and CDR2 sequences are MDHEN and SYDVKM. CDR3 length: 15 amino acids. Trimming removed 6 bases from V and 2 bases from J; junction bases left unmatched: 7. Here the CDR3 DNA reads TGTGCCAGCAGCTCAGCGGGAGCCTTCACAGATACGCAGTATTTT. This translates into CASSSAGAFTDTQYF.

The sample holds one count of this clone. The chain links TRBV29-1 to TRBJ2-5, with D tentatively TRBD2 (6 bases). Germline lookup yields CDR1 SQVTM and CDR2 ANQGSEA. The CDR3 runs to 17 residues. V lost 4 bases, J lost 0 bases, and 21 bases lay in between. The CDR3 nucleotides read TGCAGCGTTGGAACACTCCAAAGACTAGACCACCAAGAGACCCAGTACTTC. Translated, it gives CSVGTLQRLDHQETQYF.

This clone was counted a few times. J is TRBJ2-1 and V is TRBV30, with 7 bases lining up with TRBD2. CDR1 is GTSNPN and CDR2 is SVGIG in the germline V gene (reference sequence). This CDR3 region has 16 residues. V trimming: 0 bases; J trimming: 2 bases; junction bases outside the gene matches: 7. The CDR3 protein is CAWSVLGLAAYNEQFF. The CDR3 region has the DNA TGTGCCTGGAGTGTACTGGGGCTAGCGGCCTACAATGAGCAGTTCTTC.

V and J are TRBV4-1 and TRBJ1-1; a possible D gene is TRBD1 (5 bases). Between the trimmed V and J ends, which lost 5 bases and 0 bases, there was a span of 16 bases. Per the germline V gene, CDR1 is MGHRA and CDR2 is YSYEKL. This CDR3 is 16 amino acids long. CDR3 sequence: CASSFRQSPLNTEAFF. The CDR3 DNA reads TGCGCCAGCAGCTTTAGACAGTCCCCTTTGAACACTGAAGCTTTCTTT.

The chain uses TRBV30 and TRBJ2-2; TRBD1 aligns across 9 bases. The CDR3 has 16 amino acids. Trimming took 2 bases from V and 3 from J; bases not matched to a gene: 7. Germline CDR1 reads GTSNPN; CDR2 reads SVGIG (reference sequence). Here the CDR3 reads CAWSKWRTGDTGELFF. The CDR3 nucleotides are TGTGCCTGGAGTAAGTGGAGGACAGGGGACACCGGGGAGCTGTTTTTT.

This clone has a single count. This sequence joins TRBV7-8 and TRBJ2-7; the D is unclear. Germline CDR1 reads SGHVS; CDR2 reads FQNEAQ. This CDR3 has 12 amino acids. V gave up 2 bases and J gave up 2 bases, with 4 bases separating them. CDR3 sequence: CASSLSTYEQYF. The CDR3 DNA reads TGTGCCAGCAGCTTATCCACCTACGAGCAGTACTTC.

The chain couples TRBV18 to TRBJ2-1, with D perhaps TRBD2 (6 bases). CDR3 length equals 13 residues. Trimming took 6 bases from V and 5 from J, leaving 11 bases between them. Germline values: CDR1 KGHSH, CDR2 LQKENI. CDR3 sequence reads: CASSGGEHNEQFF. The CDR3 DNA is TGTGCCAGCTCCGGCGGGGAGCACAATGAGCAGTTCTTC.

This rearrangement joins TRBV9 to TRBJ2-3; a weak D match, TRBD1 (6 bases). Germline CDR1 SGDLS, CDR2 YYNGEE. V lost 0 bases to trimming and J lost 5 bases, with 10 bases between them. The length of the CDR3 is 14 residues. The CDR3 nucleotides are TGTGCCAGCAGCGTAGTGGGGGCCGGAGATACGCAGTATTTT. It is translated as CASSVVGAGDTQYF.